The source of this T cell receptor (beta chain) is a study of cytomegalovirus exposure and HLA in healthy donors. About this clone: Antigen: not known.

Use of 60 Vbeta and 13 Jbeta primers characterized the PCR. Some clones are missing from TCRdb's copy, which holds only in-frame ones; the method was immunoSEQ multiplex PCR. The table includes around 160,000 clones, around 80% detected once. Germline values: CDR1 ENHRY, CDR2 SYGVKD. V dropped 3 bases and J dropped 7 bases, with 16 bases sitting between them. The CDR3 consists of 14 residues. Findings and caveats of the study: Immune exposure was documented only through CMV serostatus. Cytomegalovirus association was assigned to 170 or so TCR beta chains.

The sequenced sample was PBMCs. J is TRBJ2-7 and V is TRBV10-3, with D possibly TRBD2 on 6 matching bases. The clonotype comes from a middle-aged man in good health and CMV-seropositive. In DNA, the CDR3 is TGTGCCATCAGTGAAAACGGGAGTATGGGGGAGCAGTACTTC. It specifies CAISENGSMGEQYF.